The 10 T cell receptor beta chains presented below share a single source sample, sequenced in a study of blood T cell repertoires in COVID-19. TCRdb keeps only in-frame clones here, not all; method: immunoSEQ multiplex PCR. The sample yields over 200,000 clones, 87% seen once. Material: peripheral blood. The receptors stem from a man aged 35 to 55 with active or convalescent COVID-19.

The chain recombines TRBV30 with TRBJ1-1, with 10 positions matching TRBD1. V shed 1 base, J shed 0 bases, and the junction held 2 bases outside the gene matches. This CDR3 spans 15 amino acids. Germline V lookup: CDR1 GTSNPN, CDR2 SVGIG (reference sequence). CDR3 loop: CAWSEGQGLNTEAFF. Here the CDR3 DNA reads TGTGCCTGGAGTGAGGGACAGGGGTTGAACACTGAAGCTTTCTTT.

The V and J genes are TRBV28 and TRBJ2-7; possibly TRBD1 for D (5 bases). Trimming took 8 bases from V and 2 from J, leaving 13 bases between them. In germline, CDR1 is MDHEN, CDR2 SYDVKM. This CDR3 contains 13 residues. The CDR3 DNA reads as TGTGCCAGCCTCCGCAGCAGGGCCTACGAGCAGTACTTC. It encodes CASLRSRAYEQYF.

The chain joins TRBV2 to TRBJ1-1; no clear D. The CDR3 contains 14 residues. The germline V gene has CDR1 SNHLY and CDR2 FYNNEI. V was cut by 5 bases and J by 6 bases, with 16 bases left in between. The CDR3, as DNA: TGTGCCAGCAGTTTCAGCAGGCTCTTCGCTGAAGCTTTCTTT. Translating gives CASSFSRLFAEAFF.

The chain couples TRBV2 to TRBJ2-1; 15 nucleotides align to TRBD2. V was pared by 4 bases and J by 3 bases, with 4 bases of the junction left unmatched. Per the germline V gene, CDR1 is SNHLY and CDR2 is FYNNEI. The CDR3 loop spans 17 amino acids. The CDR3 loop is CASSAGTSGGFYNEQFF. The CDR3 region has the DNA TGTGCCAGCAGTGCTGGGACTAGCGGGGGGTTCTACAATGAGCAGTTCTTC.

The genes are TRBV6-5 and TRBJ2-5; D may be TRBD2 (5 bases). Deletions cut 4 bases from V and 0 bases from J, with 12 bases between. Looked up from germline, CDR1 is MNHEY and CDR2 is SVGAGI. The CDR3 is made up of 15 amino acids. The CDR3 reads CASSSPADYQETQYF. Written as DNA, the CDR3 is TGTGCCAGCAGTTCTCCTGCGGACTACCAAGAGACCCAGTACTTC.

This chain uses TRBV18 with TRBJ1-3, with a tentative D call TRBD1 (5 bases). V lost 2 bases to trimming and J lost 0 bases, with 8 bases between them. Germline assignment: CDR1 KGHSH and CDR2 LQKENI. The CDR3 is 15 amino acids. The CDR3 loop is CASSPWQGSGNTIYF. The CDR3 coding sequence is TGTGCCAGCTCACCATGGCAGGGCTCTGGAAACACCATATATTTT.

This clone occurred many times. The chain carries TRBV10-3 and TRBJ1-1; the match to TRBD1 covers 10 bases. CDR1 is ENHRY and CDR2 is SYGVKD in the germline V gene. Trimming took 2 bases from V and 2 from J; bases not matched to a gene: 8. This CDR3 comprises 17 residues. CDR3 amino acids: CAISELRQGATNTEAFF. The CDR3 DNA reads TGTGCCATCAGTGAGCTGCGACAGGGGGCTACTAACACTGAAGCTTTCTTT.

This clone was seen a handful of times. The gene calls are TRBV19 and TRBJ2-3; 9 bases are a match to TRBD2. V lost 3 bases and J lost 2; bases outside the gene matches: 6. The CDR3 consists of 16 residues. The germline V gene encodes CDR1 LNHDA and CDR2 SQIVND (reference sequence). The DNA of the CDR3 is TGTGCCAGTAGTATTCTAGCGGGAAAGACCACAGATACGCAGTATTTT. Its translation is CASSILAGKTTDTQYF. The entire variable domain, with the rest obtained from reference TRBV19 and TRBJ2-3, is as follows: DGGITQSPKYLFRKEGQNVTLSCEQNLNHDAMYWYRQDPGQGLRLIYYSQIVNDFQKGDIAEGYSVSREKKESFPLTVTSAQKNPTAFYLCASSILAGKTTDTQYFGPGTRLTVL.

The rearrangement uses TRBV11-2 and TRBJ2-7; D not certain. The germline V gene encodes CDR1 SGHAT and CDR2 FQNNGV. CDR3 length: 14 residues. The V end was cut by 1 base, the J end by 1 base, with 8 bases between. The CDR3 sequence: CASSLVPGSYEQYF. The CDR3 region has the DNA TGTGCCAGCAGCTTAGTTCCAGGATCCTACGAGCAGTACTTC.

V usage is TRBV15 and J usage is TRBJ2-2, with TRBD1 matching 8 bases. J was trimmed by 4 bases and V by 5 bases; bases with no gene match: 6. CDR3 length: 15 residues. CDR1 is LNHNV and CDR2 is YYDKDF in the germline V gene (reference sequence). CDR3 in amino acids: CATSSIQGGTGELFF. The CDR3, as DNA: TGTGCCACCAGCTCTATACAGGGGGGCACCGGGGAGCTGTTTTTT.